The 13 T cell receptor beta chains below were found in one sample sequenced in a study of T-cell memory formation after mild COVID-19. In TCRdb, the 5' RACE reads were re-called with MiXCR into one record per CDR3 protein. The sample lists 550,000 to 700,000 distinct CDR3 sequences, about 20% occurring once. Sequenced material: PBMCs or a T cell subset sorted from them (not recorded which). These receptors originate from an adult woman who had mild COVID-19 (a few samples of this study predate the infection). Cell type and time point are not known.

The CDR3 reads CASSEKGGRGEKLFF. CDR3 DNA: TGTGCCAGCAGTGAAAAAGGGGGCAGAGGGGAAAAACTGTTTTTT. J is TRBJ1-4 and V is TRBV2, with 7 nucleotides matching TRBD1. The V gene end was trimmed by 2 bases and the J gene end by 8 bases; junction bases not matched to a gene: 8. Germline CDR1 reads SNHLY; CDR2 reads FYNNEI. This CDR3 is 15 amino acids long.

The chain employs TRBV12-3 or TRBV12-4 and TRBJ2-1, with 10 bases fitting TRBD2. The CDR3 totals 18 residues. V was clipped by 2 bases and J by 0 bases; unmatched bases: 7. The chain's CDR3 is CASSLSLAGARSYNEQFF. The DNA for the CDR3 is TGTGCCAGCAGTTTAAGTCTAGCGGGAGCCCGCTCCTACAATGAGCAGTTCTTC.

Only a few counts were recorded for this clonotype. The chain couples TRBV12-3 or TRBV12-4 to TRBJ1-1; no definite D call. Trimming stripped 6 bases from V and 1 base from J, with 12 bases between. CDR3 length: 14 amino acids. In DNA, the CDR3 is TGTGCCAGCAGCCCATATGACGGGAACACTGAAGCTTTCTTT. It encodes CASSPYDGNTEAFF.

This clonotype occurred a few times. This chain uses TRBV23-1 with TRBJ2-5; D remains ambiguous. TRBV23-1 belongs to the ORF category, with a function that is uncertain. The CDR3 sequence is 14 residues long. V lost 2 bases to trimming and J lost 5 bases, with 12 bases between them. CDR3 sequence reads: CASSQIPALETQYF. CDR3 sequence (DNA): TGCGCCAGCAGTCAAATCCCGGCGTTGGAGACCCAGTACTTC.

V and J are TRBV30 and TRBJ2-7; no clear D gene. Germline V lookup: CDR1 GTSNPN, CDR2 SVGIG (reference sequence). The CDR3 runs 15 residues. V lost 2 bases and J 2 bases, leaving 16 bases between the germline ends. The CDR3: CAWSTPRTLAYEQYF. CDR3 in DNA: TGTGCCTGGAGTACCCCCCGGACCCTTGCCTACGAGCAGTACTTC.

This clonotype has a handful of counts. The J gene is TRBJ2-7, the V gene TRBV27, with 8 bases that match TRBD2. The CDR3 is made up of 15 amino acids. Germline V gene data show CDR1 as MNHEY and CDR2 as SMNVEV (reference sequence). Germline trimming cut 2 bases from V and 0 bases from J; bases unmatched to any gene: 3. The CDR3 region has the DNA TGTGCCAGCAGTTTAACAGCGGGGGTCTCCTACGAGCAGTACTTC. Translating it yields CASSLTAGVSYEQYF.

This clonotype has more than one count but fewer than ten. The chain carries TRBV19 and TRBJ1-1; maybe TRBD1 (5 bases). Germline loops: CDR1 LNHDA, CDR2 SQIVND (reference sequence). The V end lost 2 bases, the J end lost 4 bases, and 14 bases lay between the germline ends. This CDR3 region has 15 residues. The CDR3 spells CASSISPPGSTEAFF. For the CDR3, the DNA is TGTGCCAGTAGTATATCGCCGCCAGGGTCCACTGAAGCTTTCTTT.

Ten or more counts support this clonotype. J is TRBJ2-1 and V is TRBV12-3 or TRBV12-4; no clear D. Between the trimmed V and J ends, which lost 6 bases and 10 bases, there was a span of 16 bases. CDR3 length: 13 residues. The DNA for the CDR3 is TGTGCCAGCAGCTCCCTGTTAGGCACAGAGCAGTTCTTC. Encoded protein: CASSSLLGTEQFF.

To note about this clonotype: It is unclear where the CDR3 begins or ends on the DNA, so no DNA is shown, and the CDR3 is as TCRdb lists it. This CDR3 reads CASILGRTAGGNTIYF. V gene TRBV2 combines with J gene TRBJ1-3; no check of the table's D call, TRBD1, against the DNA was made. The CDR3 has 16 residues if both end residues are counted. Per germline, CDR1 SNHLY and CDR2 FYNNEI.

This clonotype occurred a few times. The rearrangement links TRBV4-3 to TRBJ2-1, with TRBD2 matching 14 bases. Germline trimming cut 4 bases from V and 9 bases from J; bases unmatched to any gene: 11. The CDR3 runs to 17 residues. From germline, CDR1 is LGHNA and CDR2 YSLEER. The CDR3 region is CASSRREGLAGVSEQFF. Here the CDR3 DNA reads TGCGCCAGCAGCCGCCGCGAGGGACTAGCGGGAGTAAGTGAGCAGTTCTTC.

The chain employs TRBV6-2 or TRBV6-3 and TRBJ2-7, with 10 bases aligning to TRBD1. Germline trimming cut 4 bases from V and 1 base from J; bases unmatched to any gene: 4. CDR1 is MNHEY, CDR2 SVGEGT, per germline. The CDR3 has 15 amino acids. CDR3 region: CASSWDRGWSYEQYF. The CDR3 DNA is TGTGCCAGCAGTTGGGACAGGGGTTGGTCCTACGAGCAGTACTTC.

V usage is TRBV7-3 and J usage is TRBJ2-3; the match to TRBD1 covers 8 bases. There are 16 residues in the CDR3. V lost 4 bases to trimming and J lost 5 bases; unmatched junction nucleotides: 11. Germline values: CDR1 SGHTA, CDR2 FQGTGA. This chain's CDR3 is CASSSIPGGVGDTQYF. The CDR3 DNA sequence: TGTGCCAGCAGCTCTATCCCAGGGGGCGTGGGAGATACGCAGTATTTT.

This clonotype was seen at least ten times. This chain connects TRBV6-5 to TRBJ1-2; TRBD1 matches at 10 bases. The CDR3 spans 13 residues. From germline, CDR1 is MNHEY and CDR2 SVGAGI. Unmatched junction bases numbered 1, after V lost 4 bases and J lost 5 bases. The CDR3 here is CASSWTGGYGYTF. The CDR3 DNA reads as TGTGCCAGCAGTTGGACAGGGGGATATGGCTACACCTTC.